This TCR beta chain emerged from a study of T cells in Graves' hyperthyroidism and ophthalmopathy. Researchers amplified the TCR beta CDR3 regions from RNA transcripts. RT-PCR in the first round (using the HTBI primer set) targeted the TCR CDR3. Using its own MiXCR run on the multiplex PCR reads, TCRdb lists one record per CDR3 protein. The sample contains 500,000 to 600,000 distinct CDR3 sequences, 15% to 20% of which appear only once. V lost 0 bases and J lost 4, with 9 bases in between. CDR3 length: 14 amino acids. CDR1 and CDR2 from the germline V gene are SGHAT and FQNNGV. This clonotype was counted ten times or more. It was uncontrolled infection, other autoimmune disease, pregnancy or lactation that excluded patients.

This TCR derives from a man in his forties with Graves' ophthalmopathy. The material sequenced was blood. The chain joins TRBV11-2 to TRBJ2-5; D call uncertain. The CDR3 reads CASSLDTILETQYF. CDR3 nucleotides: TGTGCCAGCAGCTTAGATACTATCCTAGAGACCCAGTACTTC.